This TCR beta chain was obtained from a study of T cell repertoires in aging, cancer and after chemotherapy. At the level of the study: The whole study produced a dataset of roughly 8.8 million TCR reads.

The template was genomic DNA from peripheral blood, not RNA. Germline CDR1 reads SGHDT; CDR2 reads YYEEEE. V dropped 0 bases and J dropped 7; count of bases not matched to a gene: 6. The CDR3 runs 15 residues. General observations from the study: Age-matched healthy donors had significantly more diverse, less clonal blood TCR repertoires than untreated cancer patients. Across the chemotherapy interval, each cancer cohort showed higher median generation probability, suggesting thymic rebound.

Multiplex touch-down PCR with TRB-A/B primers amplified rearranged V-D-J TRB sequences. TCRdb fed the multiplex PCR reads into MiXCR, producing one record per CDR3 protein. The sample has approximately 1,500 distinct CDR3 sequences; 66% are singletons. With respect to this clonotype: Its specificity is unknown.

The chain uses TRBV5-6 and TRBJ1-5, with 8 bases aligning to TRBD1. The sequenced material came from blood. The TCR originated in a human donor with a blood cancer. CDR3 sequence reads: CASSLGQGQGQPQHF. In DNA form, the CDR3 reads TGTGCCAGCAGCTTGGGACAGGGGCAGGGACAGCCCCAGCATTTT.